This entry concerns a single TCR beta chain. These data belong to a study of T cell clusters in autoimmune cytopenias. TRB was amplified by touch-down multiplex PCR, primer pools A and B combined. TCRdb reprocessed the multiplex PCR reads and keeps a single row for each CDR3 protein, giving no DNA. This sample's table reports over 4,500 distinct CDR3 sequences. TRB was amplified from approximately 250 ng of peripheral blood genomic DNA per sample. The sequence was obtained from a human donor with an autoimmune cytopenia or autoimmune hepatitis (not recorded which). Sequencing used peripheral blood.

CDR3 in amino acids: CASRDRVTTEAFF. The rearrangement uses TRBV18 and TRBJ1-1; TCRdb's assignment of TRBD1 cannot be checked, as there is no DNA. There are 13 residues in the CDR3. CDR1 and CDR2 (germline): KGHSH, LQKENI.